This TCR beta chain was identified in a study of T-cell memory formation after mild COVID-19. The V and J ends lost 8 bases and 4 bases respectively, with 14 bases between them. Germline CDR1 and CDR2: SGHTA and FQGNSA. This CDR3 is built from 13 residues. A remark on this clonotype: No antigen is known for it.

Findings and caveats of the study: Later expanders leaned CD4+, whereas day 15 to 85 contracting clones were balanced CD4/CD8.

The TCR alpha and TCR beta cDNA libraries, bearing sample barcodes and UMIs, were generated by 5'RACE using constant-segment primers. TCRdb processed the 5' RACE reads anew with MiXCR; each CDR3 protein has one entry. The sample includes roughly 130,000 distinct CDR3 sequences, approximately 15% seen only once; the top ten take over 4%. This chain uses TRBV7-2 with TRBJ2-5; D is perhaps TRBD1 or TRBD2 (6 bases each). Source material: PBMCs or a T cell subset sorted from them (not recorded which). The TCR was taken from a man aged 18 to 30 who had mild COVID-19 (a few samples of this study predate the infection). Cell type and time point are not known. CDR3: CASREGGGETQYF. CDR3 sequence (DNA): TGTGCCAGCCGCGAGGGGGGAGGAGAGACCCAGTACTTC.